This T cell receptor (beta chain) was identified in a study of T cells in Graves' hyperthyroidism and ophthalmopathy. The overall study: At initial diagnosis, before any treatment had begun, peripheral blood was obtained. General study findings and limits: Researchers report that a 13 V-J model separated ophthalmopathy from stable hyperthyroidism.

Stable Graves' hyperthyroidism meant no ophthalmopathy progression within 18 months. It was uncontrolled infection, other autoimmune disease, pregnancy or lactation that excluded patients. Researchers amplified the TCR beta CDR3 regions from RNA transcripts. The HTBI primer set served for first-round RT-PCR of the TCR CDR3. One entry per CDR3 protein results from TCRdb running MiXCR on the multiplex PCR reads. Among 300,000 to 450,000 distinct CDR3 sequences, around 25% were seen once, and the ten largest hold more than 60%. This clonotype was picked up many times. The antigen is not known. What was sequenced was blood. The clonotype comes from a man aged 45-60 years with Graves' hyperthyroidism.

CDR3 amino acids: CAWSDDTEAFF. In nucleotides, the CDR3 is TGTGCCTGGAGTGACGACACTGAAGCTTTCTTT. The chain combines TRBV30 with TRBJ1-1; D is ambiguous. The CDR3 length is 11 residues. Germline-derived CDR1 and CDR2 are GTSNPN and SVGIG (reference sequence). V was clipped by 1 base and J by 3 bases, with 3 bases between them.